These 26 T cell receptor beta chains originate from one sample sequenced in a study of OX40 agonist ivuxolimab in advanced cancers. Sequencing was performed with immunoSEQ multiplex PCR; in TCRdb, only in-frame clones are kept and a portion is missing. The sample carries around 86,000 clones, approximately 89% recorded once. Source: CD4+ or CD8+ T cells sorted from blood, taken in a trial of the OX40 agonist ivuxolimab. The receptors stem from an adult with an advanced solid tumor such as melanoma, head and neck, liver or kidney cancer.

About this clone: The germline gene is not matched at one end of the junction; a read error may be the cause. The J gene is TRBJ1-2, the V gene TRBV30; D is uncertain. The CDR3 loop spans 13 amino acids. CDR1 and CDR2 (germline): GTSNPN, SVGIG (reference sequence). CDR3 loop: CAWSVGQNYDYTF. The DNA for the CDR3 is TGTGCCTGGAGTGTCGGTCAAAACTATGACTACACCTTC. The full variable domain, in which reference TRBV30 and TRBJ1-2 provide the parts outside the CDR3, is SQTIHQWPATLVQPVGSPLSLECTVEGTSNPNLYWYRQAAGRGLQLLFYSVGIGQISSEVPQNLSASRPQDRQFILSSKKLLLSDSGFYLCAWSVGQNYDYTFGSGTRLTVV.

V is TRBV29-1 and J is TRBJ1-1, with a possible D match to TRBD1 (6 bases). V lost 4 bases, J lost 5 bases, and 14 bases lay in between. CDR3 length equals 13 residues. Per the germline V gene, CDR1 is SQVTM and CDR2 is ANQGSEA. As DNA, the CDR3 is TGCAGCGTTGGTCCGGGAGGGGGAACTGAAGCTTTCTTT. Translated, it gives CSVGPGGGTEAFF.

Comments on this clone: A read error may account for a junction end that differs from germline. The chain combines TRBV4-1 with TRBJ1-2, with D possibly being TRBD1 (6 bases). Germline CDR1 is MGHRA and CDR2 is YSYEKL. The CDR3 covers 13 residues. In nucleotides, the CDR3 is TGCGCCAACAGCCAGGAGGGGGGTTATGGCTACACCTTC. Translating gives CANSQEGGYGYTF.

The rearrangement links TRBV19 to TRBJ2-7; D is perhaps TRBD1 or TRBD2 (5 bases each). Trimming left V 5 bases short and J 1 base short, with 12 bases between. Germline V gives CDR1 LNHDA, CDR2 SQIVND (reference sequence). The CDR3 covers 14 residues. The CDR3 loop reads CASSRGDSSYEQYF. In DNA form, the CDR3 reads TGTGCCAGTAGTCGAGGGGATTCGTCCTACGAGCAGTACTTC.

The V gene is TRBV13, the J gene TRBJ2-7; 7 positions agree with TRBD2. Germline CDR1 reads PRHDT; CDR2 reads FYEKMQ (reference sequence). Trimming cost V 5 bases and J 2 bases; bases outside gene matches: 9. This CDR3 contains 15 residues. The DNA for the CDR3 is TGTGCCAGCAGCCCCTCAACAGCGGGGCCCTACGAGCAGTACTTC. Its translation is CASSPSTAGPYEQYF. Together with reference TRBV13 and TRBJ2-7, the CDR3 gives the full variable domain: AAGVIQSPRHLIKEKRETATLKCYPIPRHDTVYWYQQGPGQDPQFLISFYEKMQSDKGSIPDRFSAQQFSDYHSELNMSSLELGDSALYFCASSPSTAGPYEQYFGPGTRLTVT.

This rearrangement joins TRBV19 to TRBJ2-1; 13 bases map to TRBD2. CDR3 size: 19 residues. The V and J ends lost 7 bases and 1 base, in that order; junction bases with no gene match: 13. Germline loops: CDR1 LNHDA, CDR2 SQIVND (reference sequence). In nucleotides, the CDR3 is TGTGCCAGTAATCCTCAACCGGGACTAGCGGGGAGATCCTACAATGAGCAGTTCTTC. Its protein product is CASNPQPGLAGRSYNEQFF.

The chain recombines TRBV6-5 with TRBJ2-1, with TRBD2 identical over 9 bases. V gave up 6 bases and J gave up 5 bases; unmatched junction bases: 8. The CDR3 is 15 amino acids. Per the germline V gene, CDR1 is MNHEY and CDR2 is SVGAGI. The CDR3 DNA is TGTGCCAGCAGACCCCCGGGACTAGCCAACAATGAGCAGTTCTTC. Translation gives CASRPPGLANNEQFF.

This chain connects TRBV10-3 to TRBJ2-6; 7 nucleotides match TRBD1. The CDR3 runs to 15 residues. CDR1 ENHRY and CDR2 SYGVKD come from the germline V gene. Unmatched junction bases numbered 2, after V lost 6 bases and J lost 0 bases. DNA for the CDR3: TGTGCCATCAGATCAGGGGGCTCTGGGGCCAACGTCCTGACTTTC. Encoded protein: CAIRSGGSGANVLTF.

CDR3 amino acids: CASRNTGQNTEAFF. The CDR3 coding sequence is TGTGCCAGCCGCAACACAGGCCAGAACACTGAAGCTTTCTTT. The chain has TRBV10-3 and TRBJ1-1, with a weak D call TRBD1 (5 bases). The CDR3 runs to 14 residues. Germline V CDR1 and CDR2: ENHRY, SYGVKD. Trimming cost V 10 bases and J 1 base, with 16 bases left between them.

The chain employs TRBV4-1 and TRBJ2-5, with 7 bases that match TRBD1. The V segment lost 0 bases and the J segment 4 bases; nucleotides outside the gene matches: 5. CDR1 MGHRA and CDR2 YSYEKL come from the germline V gene. This CDR3 is 15 amino acids long. The CDR3 nucleotides read TGCGCCAGCAGCCAAGACCGGACAGGCGGAGAGACCCAGTACTTC. Amino acids: CASSQDRTGGETQYF.

The chain links TRBV27 to TRBJ1-1, with D perhaps TRBD1 (6 bases). This CDR3 contains 15 residues. The germline V and J ends were trimmed by 5 bases and 6 bases, with 19 bases remaining between them. The germline gives CDR1 MNHEY, CDR2 SMNVEV (reference sequence). CDR3 amino acids: CASSLSNREGSEAFF. CDR3 coding DNA: TGTGCCAGCAGTCTGAGTAACAGGGAGGGTTCTGAAGCTTTCTTT.

The chain carries TRBV30 and TRBJ2-5; D remains ambiguous. The CDR3 loop spans 14 amino acids. Trimming pared 7 bases from V and 3 bases from J, leaving 18 bases between. The germline V gene has CDR1 GTSNPN and CDR2 SVGIG (reference sequence). The CDR3 DNA follows: TGTGCCTTTCGGTATCCAGACGGAAAAGAGACCCAGTACTTC. It specifies CAFRYPDGKETQYF.

V and J are TRBV7-2 and TRBJ1-5; 9 nucleotides match TRBD1. Trimming cost V 1 base and J 11 bases; bases outside gene matches: 15. The germline V gene encodes CDR1 SGHTA and CDR2 FQGNSA. The CDR3 is 17 amino acids. CDR3 residues: CASSLGSGTGRTSSQHF. The CDR3 bases are TGTGCCAGCAGCTTAGGCTCTGGGACAGGGAGAACATCGTCCCAGCATTTT.

V is TRBV10-3 and J is TRBJ2-2; TRBD2 matches 8 bases. Germline-derived CDR1 and CDR2 are ENHRY and SYGVKD. V was pared by 3 bases and J by 8 bases, with 11 bases of the junction left unmatched. This CDR3 comprises 16 residues. CDR3 sequence (DNA): TGTGCCATCAGTGAACCGGGGGGACTAGATATGGGGGAGCTGTTTTTT. Encoded protein: CAISEPGGLDMGELFF.

This chain connects TRBV2 to TRBJ1-5; the D is unclear. CDR1 is SNHLY and CDR2 is FYNNEI in the germline V gene. The germline V and J ends were trimmed by 8 bases and 0 bases, with 8 bases remaining between them. The CDR3 has 13 residues. The CDR3 here is CASGRNSNQPQHF. CDR3 coding DNA: TGTGCCAGCGGACGGAATAGCAATCAGCCCCAGCATTTT.

The rearrangement joins TRBV6-6 to TRBJ1-1, with D unclear. Germline loops: CDR1 MNHNY, CDR2 SVGAGI (reference sequence). Between the trimmed V and J ends, which lost 5 bases and 1 base, there was a span of 11 bases. This CDR3 has 14 amino acids. The CDR3 DNA reads as TGTGCCAGCAGTAGAGGACGGGAGAACACTGAAGCTTTCTTT. Protein: CASSRGRENTEAFF.

The genes are TRBV5-6 and TRBJ2-1; 11 bases are shared with TRBD2. The germline V gene encodes CDR1 SGHDT and CDR2 YYEEEE. The V and J ends lost 0 bases and 10 bases, in that order; junction bases with no gene match: 9. The length of the CDR3 is 16 residues. In DNA form, the CDR3 reads TGTGCCAGCAGCTTGGCCCTTAGCGGGAGGGCCCACGAGCAGTTCTTC. Protein product: CASSLALSGRAHEQFF.

The CDR3 DNA follows: TGTGCCAGCAGCACCCAGAGGGGTGCAGATACGCAGTATTTT. Its translation: CASSTQRGADTQYF. The rearrangement joins TRBV5-6 to TRBJ2-3, with D possibly called TRBD1 or TRBD2 (5 bases each). V lost 4 bases, J lost 4 bases, and 13 bases lay in between. Germline assignment: CDR1 SGHDT and CDR2 YYEEEE. This CDR3 contains 14 residues.

The chain uses TRBV19 and TRBJ2-5, with 7 positions matching TRBD2. The V gene end was trimmed by 6 bases and the J gene end by 3 bases; junction bases not matched to a gene: 4. This CDR3 has 13 residues. CDR1 and CDR2 from the germline V gene are LNHDA and SQIVND (reference sequence). The chain's CDR3 is CASRSGGKETQYF. The CDR3 region has the DNA TGTGCCAGTAGGTCCGGGGGGAAAGAGACCCAGTACTTC. Drawing the rest from reference TRBV19 and TRBJ2-5, the complete variable domain is DGGITQSPKYLFRKEGQNVTLSCEQNLNHDAMYWYRQDPGQGLRLIYYSQIVNDFQKGDIAEGYSVSREKKESFPLTVTSAQKNPTAFYLCASRSGGKETQYFGPGTRLLVL.

For this clone: This specimen includes other DNA sequences encoding the same CDR3. The CDR3 protein is CASRPGTGVYEQYF. The CDR3 coding sequence is TGTGCCAGTAGGCCAGGGACAGGGGTATACGAGCAGTACTTC. The chain links TRBV6-1 to TRBJ2-7, with TRBD1 matching over 10 bases. V was pared by 9 bases and J by 4 bases, with 9 bases of the junction left unmatched. From germline, CDR1 is MNHNS and CDR2 SASEGT. The CDR3 extends over 14 amino acids.

The chain combines TRBV5-4 with TRBJ2-7; 10 bases are shared with TRBD2. The CDR3 totals 14 residues. Per germline, CDR1 SGHNT and CDR2 YYREEE (reference sequence). V dropped 6 bases and J dropped 4; count of bases not matched to a gene: 7. CDR3 loop: CASKASGSNYEQYF. In DNA form, the CDR3 reads TGTGCCAGCAAAGCTAGCGGGAGTAATTACGAGCAGTACTTC.

This chain links TRBV6-1 with TRBJ2-1; 10 bases line up with TRBD2. V lost 2 bases and J lost 9; bases outside the gene matches: 10. The CDR3 is 16 amino acids. Per germline, CDR1 MNHNS and CDR2 SASEGT. CDR3 in DNA: TGTGCCAGCAGTGAACCCTCTAGCGGGAGAAGTGTTGAGCAGTTCTTC. Translated: CASSEPSSGRSVEQFF.

This clone appeared once. The chain's CDR3 is CASSLAGYGTAGANVLTF. The DNA for the CDR3 is TGTGCCAGCAGCTTAGCCGGCTACGGTACAGCGGGGGCCAACGTCCTGACTTTC. The chain couples TRBV7-8 to TRBJ2-6; D ambiguous. The CDR3 sequence is 18 residues long. Germline assignment: CDR1 SGHVS and CDR2 FQNEAQ. V lost 0 bases and J 4 bases, leaving 16 bases between the germline ends.

The chain combines TRBV5-4 with TRBJ2-7; D perhaps matches TRBD1 (5 bases). Looked up from germline, CDR1 is SGHNT and CDR2 is YYREEE (reference sequence). The CDR3 totals 14 residues. Trimming took 0 bases from V and 2 from J, leaving 9 bases between them. The CDR3: CASSLAQGTYEQYF. DNA of the CDR3: TGTGCCAGCAGCTTGGCTCAGGGAACCTACGAGCAGTACTTC.

The V gene is TRBV30, the J gene TRBJ1-1; 7 bases match TRBD1. CDR1 and CDR2 (germline): GTSNPN, SVGIG (reference sequence). The junction had 7 bases not matched to a gene; V was cut back by 0 bases and J by 0 bases. This CDR3 is 16 amino acids long. The CDR3 reads CAWSVVDRALNTEAFF. CDR3 DNA: TGTGCCTGGAGTGTCGTAGACAGGGCCTTGAACACTGAAGCTTTCTTT.

V is TRBV10-3 and J is TRBJ2-2, with a weak D call TRBD1 (5 bases). With 8 bases removed from V and 2 bases from J, the gap between germline ends came to 12 bases. The CDR3 extends over 14 amino acids. CDR1 is ENHRY and CDR2 is SYGVKD in the germline V gene. The CDR3 DNA follows: TGTGCCATCGCGCCCAGGGATAACACCGGGGAGCTGTTTTTT. The encoded protein is CAIAPRDNTGELFF.